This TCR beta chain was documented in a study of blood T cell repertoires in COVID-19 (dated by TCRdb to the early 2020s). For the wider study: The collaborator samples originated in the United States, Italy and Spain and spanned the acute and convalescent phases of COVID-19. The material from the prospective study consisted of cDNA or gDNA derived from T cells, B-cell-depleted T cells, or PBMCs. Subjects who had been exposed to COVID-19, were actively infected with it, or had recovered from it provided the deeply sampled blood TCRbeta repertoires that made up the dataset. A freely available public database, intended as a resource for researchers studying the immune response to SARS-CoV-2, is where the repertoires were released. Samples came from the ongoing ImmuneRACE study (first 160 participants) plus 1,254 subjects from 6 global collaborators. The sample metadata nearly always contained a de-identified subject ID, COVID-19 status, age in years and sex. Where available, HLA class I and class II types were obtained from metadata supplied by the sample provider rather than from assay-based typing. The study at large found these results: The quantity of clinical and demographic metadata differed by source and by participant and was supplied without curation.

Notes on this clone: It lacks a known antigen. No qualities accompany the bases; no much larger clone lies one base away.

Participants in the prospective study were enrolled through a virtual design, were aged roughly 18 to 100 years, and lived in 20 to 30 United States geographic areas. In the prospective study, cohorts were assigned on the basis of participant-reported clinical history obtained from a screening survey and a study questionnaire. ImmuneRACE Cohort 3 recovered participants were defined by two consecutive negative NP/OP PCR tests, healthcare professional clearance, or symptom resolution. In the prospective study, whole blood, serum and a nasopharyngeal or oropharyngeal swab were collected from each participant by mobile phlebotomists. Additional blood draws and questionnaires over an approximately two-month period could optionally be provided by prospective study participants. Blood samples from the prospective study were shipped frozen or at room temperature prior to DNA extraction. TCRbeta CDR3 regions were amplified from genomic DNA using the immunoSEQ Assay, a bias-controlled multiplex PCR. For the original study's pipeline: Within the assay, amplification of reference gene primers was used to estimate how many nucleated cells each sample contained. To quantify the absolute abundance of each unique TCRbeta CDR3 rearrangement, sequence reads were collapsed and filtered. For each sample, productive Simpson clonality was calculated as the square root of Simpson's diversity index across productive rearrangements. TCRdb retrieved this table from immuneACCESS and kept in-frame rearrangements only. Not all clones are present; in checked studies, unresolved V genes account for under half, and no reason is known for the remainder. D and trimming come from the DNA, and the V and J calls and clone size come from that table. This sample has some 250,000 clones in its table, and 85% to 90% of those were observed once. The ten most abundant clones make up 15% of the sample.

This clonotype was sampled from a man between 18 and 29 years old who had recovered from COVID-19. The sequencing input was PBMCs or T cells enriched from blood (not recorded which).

The DNA sequence is TGTGCCAGCAGCTTGACTAGCGGTGCCTCCTACGAGCAGTACTTC. The resulting protein is CASSLTSGASYEQYF. Rearrangement joined TRBV7-2 to TRBJ2-7; a stretch of 9 junction bases matches TRBD2. V is pruned by 3 bases and J by 0 bases, leaving 3 bases of the junction without a gene match. According to the germline V gene, CDR1 reads SGHTA and CDR2 reads FQGNSA. The CDR3, from cysteine to phenylalanine, totals 15 residues. Only the CDR3 DNA is retained, 45 bases long and in frame from the first base.